This T cell receptor beta chain originates from a study of T cell responses to AZD1222 COVID-19 vaccine. Whole-study findings and limits: Nearly half of unique spike-specific TCRs reportedly avoided B.1.351 and B.1.1.7 mutated regions. Two AZD1222 doses significantly raised spike-specific TCR breadth and depth over controls.

Remarks on this clone: The target antigen is unknown. The same CDR3 arises from other DNA sequences in this sample as well.

Profiled with immunoSEQ multiplex PCR; TCRdb holds only in-frame clones, not every one. The sample includes 150,000 or so clones, about 90% seen only once; the top ten take roughly 3.8%. Second-dose recipients at about 4 or about 12 weeks were treated as one pooled group. Germline V gene data show CDR1 as SGHRS and CDR2 as YFSETQ. The CDR3 has 14 amino acids. The V gene lost 0 bases and the J gene lost 2 bases, with 6 bases spanning the gap. The chain has TRBV5-1 and TRBJ1-3, with D possibly matching TRBD1 (6 bases). The clonotype comes from an adult who received the AZD1222 COVID-19 vaccine. Sequencing used peripheral blood, obtained 28 days after the second AZD1222 dose. The CDR3 is CASSLAGAGNTIYF. For the CDR3, the DNA is TGCGCCAGCAGCTTGGCAGGGGCTGGAAACACCATATATTTT. Looking up the rest from reference TRBV5-1 and TRBJ1-3 gives the full variable domain: KAGVTQTPRYLIKTRGQQVTLSCSPISGHRSVSWYQQTPGQGLQFLFEYFSETQRNKGNFPGRFSGRQFSNSRSEMNVSTLELGDSALYLCASSLAGAGNTIYFGEGSWLTVV.